What follows are 14 T cell receptor beta chains derived from one specimen sequenced in a study of shared clonotypes between healthy human individuals. Produced via immunoSEQ multiplex PCR; TCRdb's table is partial and in-frame only. The table has approximately 2,200,000 clones, just over 90% seen once. CD45RO-negative, CCR7-selected cells formed the naive CD8 fraction, which excluded terminally differentiated effector memory CD45RA+ cells. Sequencing was done on a sample of naive CD8+ T cells from PBMCs. The source of these receptors is a man aged 18 to 29 in good health. Some clones in this sample may be carry-over from other donors' samples.

The CDR3 is CANAGTLTDTQYF. In nucleotides, the CDR3 is TGTGCCAACGCCGGGACTTTAACAGATACGCAGTATTTT. The chain links TRBV28 to TRBJ2-3; the D gene is possibly TRBD2 (6 bases). Trimming pared 10 bases from V and 3 bases from J, leaving 14 bases between. The CDR3 spans 13 residues. Germline V gene data show CDR1 as MDHEN and CDR2 as SYDVKM.

V gene TRBV29-1 combines with J gene TRBJ2-3, with D perhaps matching TRBD1 (5 bases). V dropped 6 bases and J dropped 2 bases, with 18 bases sitting between them. Germline V lookup: CDR1 SQVTM, CDR2 ANQGSEA. The CDR3 has 15 residues. This CDR3 reads CSVAETEFDTDTQYF. Here the CDR3 DNA reads TGCAGCGTGGCCGAGACAGAATTCGACACAGATACGCAGTATTTT.

This clone was recorded only once. Different DNA sequences within this sample yield the same CDR3. The CDR3 region is CASSLGGEYNEQFF. CDR3 bases: TGTGCCAGCAGCTTAGGCGGGGAGTACAATGAGCAGTTCTTC. This chain joins TRBV7-9 and TRBJ2-1; possibly TRBD2 for D (6 bases). The CDR3 loop spans 14 amino acids. V lost 1 base to trimming and J lost 4 bases, with 8 bases between them. Germline-derived CDR1 and CDR2 are SEHNR and FQNEAQ (reference sequence). The variable domain in full, with the rest retrieved from reference TRBV7-9 and TRBJ2-1, is DTGVSQNPRHKITKRGQNVTFRCDPISEHNRLYWYRQTLGQGPEFLTYFQNEAQLEKSRLLSDRFSAERPKGSFSTLEIQRTEQGDSAMYLCASSLGGEYNEQFFGPGTRLTVL.

The rearrangement links TRBV19 to TRBJ1-5, with D maybe TRBD1 (5 bases). The CDR3 is 18 residues long. The V gene's germline CDR1 is LNHDA and CDR2 SQIVND (reference sequence). Trimming took off 4 bases at V and 2 bases at J, with 21 bases between the two ends. The CDR3 spells CASSTPRQGVSGNQPQHF. For the CDR3, the DNA is TGTGCCAGTAGTACCCCCCGGCAGGGTGTGAGCGGCAATCAGCCCCAGCATTTT.

With respect to this clone: The same CDR3 arises from other DNA sequences in this sample as well. The V call is TRBV27, the J call TRBJ2-7; tentative D call: TRBD1 (5 bases). This CDR3 is built from 11 residues. The V end lost 7 bases, the J end lost 4 bases, and 8 bases lay between the germline ends. Germline CDR1 reads MNHEY; CDR2 reads SMNVEV (reference sequence). The CDR3 region is CASISGYEQYF. For the CDR3, the DNA is TGTGCCAGCATCTCAGGGTACGAGCAGTACTTC.

V usage is TRBV5-4 and J usage is TRBJ2-7; 9 nucleotides line up with TRBD2. CDR3 size: 16 residues. With V trimmed by 5 bases and J by 4 bases, 13 bases remained unmatched. Per the germline V gene, CDR1 is SGHNT and CDR2 is YYREEE (reference sequence). The CDR3 DNA reads TGTGCCAGCAGGTATTGGGGCGCGGGAGGGCCTTACGAGCAGTACTTC. Protein sequence: CASRYWGAGGPYEQYF.

The chain combines TRBV7-9 with TRBJ2-2, with a weak D call TRBD2 (5 bases). This CDR3 spans 14 amino acids. Germline V CDR1 and CDR2: SEHNR, FQNEAQ (reference sequence). V dropped 11 bases and J dropped 0 bases, with 13 bases sitting between them. The CDR3 protein is CAVVSEANTGELFF. CDR3 DNA: TGTGCCGTTGTATCGGAGGCGAACACCGGGGAGCTGTTTTTT.

V and J are TRBV27 and TRBJ2-7; D may be TRBD2 (5 bases). Trimming took 7 bases from V and 4 from J, leaving 14 bases between them. Looked up from germline, CDR1 is MNHEY and CDR2 is SMNVEV (reference sequence). The CDR3 totals 13 residues. The CDR3 DNA reads TGTGCCAGCATCGTAGGTCCGGGGTACGAGCAGTACTTC. Translation: CASIVGPGYEQYF.

V and J are TRBV4-3 and TRBJ2-7, with D perhaps TRBD1 or TRBD2 (5 bases each). The CDR3 is 16 amino acids. CDR1 LGHNA and CDR2 YSLEER come from the germline V gene. V dropped 0 bases and J dropped 3 bases, with 15 bases sitting between them. CDR3 DNA: TGCGCCAGCAGCCAAGATCTTGGGGACGGAGACTACGAGCAGTACTTC. Translating it yields CASSQDLGDGDYEQYF.

The chain carries TRBV5-5 and TRBJ2-7; the match to TRBD1 covers 7 bases. V lost 6 bases and J lost 6; bases outside the gene matches: 15. Germline CDR1 and CDR2: SGHKS and YYEKEE (reference sequence). The CDR3 has 15 residues. This chain's CDR3 is CASTHNRGPPIEQYF. In DNA form, the CDR3 reads TGTGCCAGCACCCATAACAGGGGCCCACCTATCGAGCAGTACTTC.

This clone was detected only a few times. The V and J genes are TRBV7-9 and TRBJ1-1; unclear D gene. V lost 5 bases and J 4 bases, leaving 8 bases between the germline ends. The CDR3 sequence is 12 residues long. Germline-derived CDR1 and CDR2 are SEHNR and FQNEAQ (reference sequence). The CDR3 region is CASSPLLTEAFF. CDR3 DNA sequence: TGTGCCAGCAGCCCCCTTCTCACTGAAGCTTTCTTT.

The V and J genes are TRBV6-4 and TRBJ2-7; 7 bases fit TRBD2. V shed 2 bases and J 0 bases; nucleotides not matched to a gene: 4. The CDR3 is made up of 15 amino acids. From germline, CDR1 is MRHNA and CDR2 SNTAGT. CDR3 coding DNA: TGTGCCAGCAGTGACCTTACTAGCGACTCCTACGAGCAGTACTTC. Its protein is CASSDLTSDSYEQYF.

This clone has more than one count but fewer than ten. J is TRBJ1-5 and V is TRBV9; D possibly corresponds to TRBD1 (5 bases). This CDR3 comprises 13 residues. The V gene lost 7 bases and the J gene lost 1 base, with 9 bases spanning the gap. Per germline, CDR1 SGDLS and CDR2 YYNGEE. The chain's CDR3 is CASGGGSNQPQHF. The CDR3, as DNA: TGTGCCAGCGGTGGGGGAAGCAATCAGCCCCAGCATTTT. Combining the CDR3 with reference TRBV9 and TRBJ1-5 gives the whole variable domain DSGVTQTPKHLITATGQRVTLRCSPRSGDLSVYWYQQSLDQGLQFLIQYYNGEERAKGNILERFSAQQFPDLHSELNLSSLELGDSALYFCASGGGSNQPQHFGDGTRLSIL.

This chain links TRBV7-9 with TRBJ1-3; no definite D call. V was pared by 7 bases and J by 0 bases, with 13 bases between. The CDR3 contains 15 residues. Germline V lookup: CDR1 SEHNR, CDR2 FQNEAQ (reference sequence). In DNA form, the CDR3 reads TGTGCCAGCACCGACAAACTCTTCTCTGGAAACACCATATATTTT. Residues: CASTDKLFSGNTIYF.